This TCR beta chain was obtained from a study of blood T cell repertoires in COVID-19 (dated by TCRdb to the early 2020s). Turning to the overall study: Samples from collaborators originated in the United States, Italy and Spain and spanned both the acute and convalescent phases of COVID-19. The material from the prospective study consisted of cDNA or gDNA derived from T cells, B-cell-depleted T cells, or PBMCs. Subjects who had been exposed to COVID-19, were actively infected with it, or had recovered from it provided the deeply sampled blood TCRbeta repertoires that made up the dataset. The repertoires were released in a freely available public database meant as a resource for research on the immune response to SARS-CoV-2. The samples were drawn from the first 160 participants of the ongoing ImmuneRACE study and from some 1,300 subjects provided by 6 global collaborators. A de-identified subject ID, COVID-19 status, age in years and sex were almost always included in the sample metadata. Where HLA class I and class II types were available, the types were taken from metadata supplied by the sample provider, not from assay-based typing. The paper as a whole reports these results and caveats: The quantity of clinical and demographic metadata differed by source and by participant and was supplied without curation.

Each collaborating institution followed its own protocols to collect whole blood in K2EDTA tubes. Collaborator samples were shipped for TCRbeta analysis as frozen whole blood, isolated PBMCs, or DNA extracted from either sample type. A remark on this clone: Its antigen target is currently unknown. Per-base quality was not reported, and no clone a single base away is much larger than it.

The germline V gene supplies CDR1 SQVTM and CDR2 ANQGSEA. Deletion took 7 bases off V and 5 bases off J, with a span of 23 bases between the germline ends. Including the terminal cysteine and phenylalanine, the CDR3 comprises 15 residues. Left in the record is the CDR3 DNA by itself, 45 bases read in frame from the first base. TCRbeta CDR3 regions were amplified from genomic DNA using the immunoSEQ Assay, a bias-controlled multiplex PCR. As for the original processing: Nucleated cell counts per sample were estimated from amplification of reference gene primers within the assay. Sequence reads were collapsed and filtered to measure the absolute abundance of every unique TCRbeta CDR3 rearrangement. For each sample, productive Simpson clonality was calculated by taking the square root of Simpson's diversity index across productive rearrangements. TCRdb carries this immuneACCESS record with in-frame sequences only. Its versions omit some clonotypes, under half of them owing to an unresolved V gene in the studies checked, with the rest unexplained. V and J calls plus clone size are reproduced from that table; the DNA served to infer D and trimming. This sample gives about 190,000 clones in total; around 80% of them show up just once. The ten largest clones take up roughly 2.8% of the sample.

The V gene is TRBV29-1 and the J gene is TRBJ2-5; tentative D gene TRBD1, with 9 bases matching. The source material was peripheral blood. This TCR was sampled from a woman older than 75 with active or convalescent COVID-19. The nucleotides read TGCAGCGCTTCCCCGGGACAGGGCGGGGGGGAGACCCAGTACTTC. Protein translation: CSASPGQGGGETQYF.